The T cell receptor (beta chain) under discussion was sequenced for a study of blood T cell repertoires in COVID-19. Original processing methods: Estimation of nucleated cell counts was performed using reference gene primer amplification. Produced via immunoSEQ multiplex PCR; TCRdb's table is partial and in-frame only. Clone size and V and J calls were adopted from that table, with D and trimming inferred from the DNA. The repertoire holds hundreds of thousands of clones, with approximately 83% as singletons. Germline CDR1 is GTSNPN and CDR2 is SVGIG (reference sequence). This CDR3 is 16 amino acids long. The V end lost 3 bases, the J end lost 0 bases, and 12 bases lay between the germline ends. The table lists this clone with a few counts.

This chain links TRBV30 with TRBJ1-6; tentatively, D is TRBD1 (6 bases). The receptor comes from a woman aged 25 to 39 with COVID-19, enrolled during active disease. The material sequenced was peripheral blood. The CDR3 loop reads CAWSETGSSYNSPLHF. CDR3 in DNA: TGTGCCTGGAGCGAAACAGGGAGCTCCTATAATTCACCCCTCCACTTT.